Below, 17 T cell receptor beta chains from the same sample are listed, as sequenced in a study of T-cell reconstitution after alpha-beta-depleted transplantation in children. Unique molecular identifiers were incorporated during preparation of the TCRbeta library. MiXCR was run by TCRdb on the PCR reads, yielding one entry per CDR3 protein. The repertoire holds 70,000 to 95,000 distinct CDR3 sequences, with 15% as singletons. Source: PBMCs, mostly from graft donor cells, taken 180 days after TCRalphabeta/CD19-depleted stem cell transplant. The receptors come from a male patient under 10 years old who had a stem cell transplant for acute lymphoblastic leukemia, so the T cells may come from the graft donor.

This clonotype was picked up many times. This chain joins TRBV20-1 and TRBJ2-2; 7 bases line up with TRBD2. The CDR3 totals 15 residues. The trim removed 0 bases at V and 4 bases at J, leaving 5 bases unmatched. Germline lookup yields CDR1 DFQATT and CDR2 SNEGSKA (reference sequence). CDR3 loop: CSAREWREITGELFF. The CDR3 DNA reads TGCAGTGCTAGAGAATGGCGGGAGATCACCGGGGAGCTGTTTTTT.

This CDR3 is CASSLARIHYNEQFF. CDR3 nucleotide sequence: TGTGCCAGCAGCTTAGCGCGGATACATTACAATGAGCAGTTCTTC. This chain uses TRBV7-9 with TRBJ2-1; D is ambiguous. CDR1 is SEHNR and CDR2 is FQNEAQ in the germline V gene (reference sequence). The CDR3 is 15 amino acids. V was trimmed by 0 bases and J by 4 bases, leaving 10 bases between them.

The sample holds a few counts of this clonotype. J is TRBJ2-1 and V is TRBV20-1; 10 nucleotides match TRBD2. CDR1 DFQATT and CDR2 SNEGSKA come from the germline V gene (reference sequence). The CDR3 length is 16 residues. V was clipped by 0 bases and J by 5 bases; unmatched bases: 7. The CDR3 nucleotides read TGCAGTGCTAGAGATTCACTAGCGGGAAGACACAATGAGCAGTTCTTC. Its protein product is CSARDSLAGRHNEQFF.

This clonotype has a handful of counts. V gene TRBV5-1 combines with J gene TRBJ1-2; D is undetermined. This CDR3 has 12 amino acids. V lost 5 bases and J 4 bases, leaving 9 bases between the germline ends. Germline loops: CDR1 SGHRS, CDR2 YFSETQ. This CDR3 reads CASRGTSYGYTF. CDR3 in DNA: TGCGCCAGCAGGGGAACCTCCTATGGCTACACCTTC.

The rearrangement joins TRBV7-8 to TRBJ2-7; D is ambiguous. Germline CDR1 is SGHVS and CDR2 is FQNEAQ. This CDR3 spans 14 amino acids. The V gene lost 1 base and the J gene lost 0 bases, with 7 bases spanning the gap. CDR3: CASSLGPNSYEQYF. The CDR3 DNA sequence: TGTGCCAGCAGCTTAGGACCTAACTCCTACGAGCAGTACTTC.

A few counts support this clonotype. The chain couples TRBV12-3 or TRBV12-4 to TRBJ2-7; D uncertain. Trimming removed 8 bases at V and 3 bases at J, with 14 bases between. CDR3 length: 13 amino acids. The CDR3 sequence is CASSGPEIYEQYF. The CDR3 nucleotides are TGTGCCAGCTCTGGGCCTGAGATCTACGAGCAGTACTTC.

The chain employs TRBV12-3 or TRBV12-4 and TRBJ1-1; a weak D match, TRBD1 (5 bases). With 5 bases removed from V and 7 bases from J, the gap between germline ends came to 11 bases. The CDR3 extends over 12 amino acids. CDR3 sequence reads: CASSPQGIEAFF. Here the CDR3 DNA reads TGTGCCAGCAGTCCGCAGGGAATTGAAGCTTTCTTT.

The CDR3 DNA is TGCAGCGTTGAAGAACGGACTAACTATGGCTACACCTTC. The encoded protein is CSVEERTNYGYTF. The chain has TRBV29-1 and TRBJ1-2; the D is unclear. The CDR3 spans 13 residues. V shed 0 bases and J shed 0 bases, with 5 bases lying between them. Germline CDR1 reads SQVTM; CDR2 reads ANQGSEA.

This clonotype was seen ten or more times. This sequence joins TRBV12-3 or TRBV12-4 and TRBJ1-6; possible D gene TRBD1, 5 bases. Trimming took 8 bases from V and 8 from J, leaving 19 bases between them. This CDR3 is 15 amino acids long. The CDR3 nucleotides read TGTGCCAGCTCTCTGGGGGAGAGTATGGATTCACCCCTCCACTTT. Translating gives CASSLGESMDSPLHF.

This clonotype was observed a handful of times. The CDR3 region has the DNA TGTGCCACCAGCAGAGATAGGGGACGCGAGCAGTACTTC. This gives the protein CATSRDRGREQYF. V is TRBV15 and J is TRBJ2-7, with D perhaps matching TRBD1 or TRBD2 (5 bases each). The CDR3 contains 13 residues. CDR1 is LNHNV, CDR2 YYDKDF, per germline (reference sequence). The germline V and J ends were trimmed by 0 bases and 6 bases, with 9 bases remaining between them.

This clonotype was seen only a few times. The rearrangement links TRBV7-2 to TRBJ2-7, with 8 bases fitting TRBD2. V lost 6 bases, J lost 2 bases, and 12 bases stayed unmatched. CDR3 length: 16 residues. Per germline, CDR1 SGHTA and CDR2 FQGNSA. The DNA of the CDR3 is TGTGCCAGCAGATCTCATCCGCGGGGGGCTACCTACGAGCAGTACTTC. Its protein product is CASRSHPRGATYEQYF.

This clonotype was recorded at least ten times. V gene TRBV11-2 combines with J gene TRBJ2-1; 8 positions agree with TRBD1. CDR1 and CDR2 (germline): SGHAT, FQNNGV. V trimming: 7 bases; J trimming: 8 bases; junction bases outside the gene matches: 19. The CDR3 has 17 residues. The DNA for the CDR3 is TGTGCCAGCACTCTCCAGGGGGGCAGGGGGCGCAGGGATGAGCAGTTCTTC. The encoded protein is CASTLQGGRGRRDEQFF.

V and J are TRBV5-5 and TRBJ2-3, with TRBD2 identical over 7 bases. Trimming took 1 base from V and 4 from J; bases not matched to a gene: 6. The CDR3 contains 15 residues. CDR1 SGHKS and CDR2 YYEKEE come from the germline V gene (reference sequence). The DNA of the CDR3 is TGTGCCAGCAGCTTGATGGGGGGGTTGGCAGATACGCAGTATTTT. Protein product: CASSLMGGLADTQYF.

CDR3 nucleotide sequence: TGTGCCAGCTCTCAGGGTATCGATACGCAGTATTTT. Translating gives CASSQGIDTQYF. The V call is TRBV9, the J call TRBJ2-3; a possible D gene is TRBD1 (5 bases). V was shortened by 7 bases and J by 6 bases, with 12 bases between the two germline ends. CDR3 length: 12 amino acids. Germline loops: CDR1 SGDLS, CDR2 YYNGEE.

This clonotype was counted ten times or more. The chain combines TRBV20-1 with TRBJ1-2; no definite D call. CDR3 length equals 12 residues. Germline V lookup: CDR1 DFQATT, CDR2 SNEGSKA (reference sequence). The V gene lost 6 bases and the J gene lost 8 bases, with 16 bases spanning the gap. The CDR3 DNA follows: TGCAGTGCCCCCCCGGCCTCGTCGGGCTACACCTTC. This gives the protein CSAPPASSGYTF.

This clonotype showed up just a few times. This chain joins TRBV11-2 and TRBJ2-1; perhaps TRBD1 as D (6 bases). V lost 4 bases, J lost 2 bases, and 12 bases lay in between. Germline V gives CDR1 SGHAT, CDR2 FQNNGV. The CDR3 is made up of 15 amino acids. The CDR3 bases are TGTGCCAGCAGCTGGGACATTCCCACCTACAATGAGCAGTTCTTC. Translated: CASSWDIPTYNEQFF.

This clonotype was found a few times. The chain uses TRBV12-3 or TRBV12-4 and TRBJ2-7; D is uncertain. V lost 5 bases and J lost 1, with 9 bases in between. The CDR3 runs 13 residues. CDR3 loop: CASSPVGSYEQYF. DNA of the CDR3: TGTGCCAGCAGTCCCGTCGGGTCCTACGAGCAGTACTTC.